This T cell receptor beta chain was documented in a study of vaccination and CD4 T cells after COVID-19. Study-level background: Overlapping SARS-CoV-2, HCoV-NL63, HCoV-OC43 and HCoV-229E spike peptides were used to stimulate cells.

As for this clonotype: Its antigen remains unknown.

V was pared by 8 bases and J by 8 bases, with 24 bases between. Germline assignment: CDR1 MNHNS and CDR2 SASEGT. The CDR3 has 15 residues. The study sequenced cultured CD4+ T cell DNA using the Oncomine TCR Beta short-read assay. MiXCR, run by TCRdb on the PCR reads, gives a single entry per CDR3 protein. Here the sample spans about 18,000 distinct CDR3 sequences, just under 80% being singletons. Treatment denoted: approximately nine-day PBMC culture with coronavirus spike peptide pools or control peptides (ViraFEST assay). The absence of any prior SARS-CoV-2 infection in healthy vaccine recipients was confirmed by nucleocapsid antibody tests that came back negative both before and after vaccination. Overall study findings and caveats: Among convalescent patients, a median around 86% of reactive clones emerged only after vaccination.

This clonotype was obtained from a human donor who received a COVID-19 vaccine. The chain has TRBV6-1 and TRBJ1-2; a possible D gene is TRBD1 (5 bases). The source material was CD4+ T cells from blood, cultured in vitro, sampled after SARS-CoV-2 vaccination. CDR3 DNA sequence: TGTGCCAGCGACCCCCGGGACCCAAAGGTAGTAGGCTACACCTTC. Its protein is CASDPRDPKVVGYTF.